Listed below are T cell receptor beta chains from one sample, sequenced in a study of cytomegalovirus exposure and HLA in healthy donors. Libraries were prepared by immunoSEQ multiplex PCR; TCRdb keeps only in-frame clonotypes and omits some of them. In the table there are about 120,000 clones, around 80% of which are singletons. Sequencing was carried out using PBMCs. The receptors here all came from a man aged 30-40 years in good health and CMV-seropositive. Both conserved end residues are trimmed from each CDR3.

J	V	CDR3
TRBJ1-2	TRBV29-1	SVVGGQTPSGDYGYT
TRBJ2-5	TRBV5-1	ASSTGLAGEETQY
TRBJ2-5	TRBV27	ASSSRTGVETQY
TRBJ2-5	TRBV19	ASSIDAASVETQY
TRBJ1-2	TRBV6-6	ASSYGADYGYT
TRBJ1-5	TRBV2	ASSYSGTGHSNQPQH
TRBJ1-1	TRBV2	ASSEDSINTEAF
TRBJ2-1	TRBV5-6	ASSFGQGPLTMDEQF
TRBJ1-6	TRBV18	ASSPTGISSYNSPLH
TRBJ1-2	TRBV7-9	SSTPDPGQEAGYT
TRBJ1-6	TRBV6-1	ASGDGGRDSPLH
TRBJ1-4	TRBV7-3	ASRPGTGEKLF
TRBJ1-5	TRBV30	AWSVDTNQPQH
TRBJ2-3	TRBV2	ASSEARGESTDTQY
TRBJ2-5	TRBV5-4	ASSWDLAGGQETQY
TRBJ1-6	TRBV2	ASNGQYNSPLH
TRBJ2-7	TRBV5-1	ASSPRGGSYEQY
TRBJ2-3	TRBV28	ATGDSRGTDTQY
TRBJ2-5	TRBV7-9	ASSQVVAGGLETQY
TRBJ1-6	TRBV7-9	AGTRQNSPLH
TRBJ1-2	TRBV4-2	ASSPQTYTEGYT
TRBJ2-3	TRBV5-1	ATRRGGSTDTQY
TRBJ2-3	TRBV9	ASSVGWSGVSTDTQY